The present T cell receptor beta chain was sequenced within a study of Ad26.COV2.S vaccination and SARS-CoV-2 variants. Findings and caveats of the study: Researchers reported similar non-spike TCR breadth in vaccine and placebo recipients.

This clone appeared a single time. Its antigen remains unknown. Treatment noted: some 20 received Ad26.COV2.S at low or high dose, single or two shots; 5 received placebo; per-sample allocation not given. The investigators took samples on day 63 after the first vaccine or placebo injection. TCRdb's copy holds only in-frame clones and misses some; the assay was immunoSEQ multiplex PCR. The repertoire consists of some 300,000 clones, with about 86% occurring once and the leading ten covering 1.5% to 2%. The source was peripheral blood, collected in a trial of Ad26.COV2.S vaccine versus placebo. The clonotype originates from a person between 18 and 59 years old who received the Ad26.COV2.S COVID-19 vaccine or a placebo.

This CDR3 is CASSTQRRTGIVVATNEKLFF. The CDR3 DNA reads as TGTGCCAGTAGTACTCAGCGGCGGACAGGGATAGTGGTTGCAACTAATGAAAAACTGTTTTTT. The chain is built from TRBV19 and TRBJ1-4; TRBD1 matches 8 bases. V shed 4 bases, J shed 0 bases, and the junction held 19 bases outside the gene matches. CDR3 size: 21 residues. Germline assignment: CDR1 LNHDA and CDR2 SQIVND (reference sequence).